The following is a T cell receptor beta chain sequence with its context. Its target is unknown. This sample was taken from a study of shared clonotypes between healthy human individuals. Study-level background: Three plates each covered CD4 naive and memory; CD8 naive two, CD8 memory one. Study-level results: Researchers found naive subsets generally carried larger estimated richness than memory subsets. Some clonotypes were shared by all four sorted-subset donors, while others were not shared. The non-shared ones had lower generation probabilities than the shared ones.

Authors' processing steps: With immunoSEQ giving junction-only sequences and no quality scores, filtering differed. The assay was immunoSEQ multiplex PCR, and TCRdb's table has in-frame clones only and misses some. The DNA was the basis for D and trimming; V, J and clone size are from that table. This sample has roughly 590,000 clones; less than 97% occur once, and the top ten carry around 0.097%. Positively selected for CCR7, the CD45RO-negative cells used as naive CD8 cells excluded terminally differentiated effector memory CD45RA+ cells. The CDR3 has 17 residues. The V gene end was trimmed by 7 bases and the J gene end by 0 bases; junction bases not matched to a gene: 11. Germline lookup yields CDR1 MNHEY and CDR2 SMNVEV (reference sequence).

The chain links TRBV27 to TRBJ2-1; 8 nucleotides agree with TRBD2. The source is a woman in her thirties in good health. Sequences were obtained from naive CD8+ T cells sorted from blood. CDR3 residues: CASTISGGASSYNEQFF. CDR3 DNA: TGTGCCAGCACCATCAGCGGGGGCGCTAGCTCCTACAATGAGCAGTTCTTC.